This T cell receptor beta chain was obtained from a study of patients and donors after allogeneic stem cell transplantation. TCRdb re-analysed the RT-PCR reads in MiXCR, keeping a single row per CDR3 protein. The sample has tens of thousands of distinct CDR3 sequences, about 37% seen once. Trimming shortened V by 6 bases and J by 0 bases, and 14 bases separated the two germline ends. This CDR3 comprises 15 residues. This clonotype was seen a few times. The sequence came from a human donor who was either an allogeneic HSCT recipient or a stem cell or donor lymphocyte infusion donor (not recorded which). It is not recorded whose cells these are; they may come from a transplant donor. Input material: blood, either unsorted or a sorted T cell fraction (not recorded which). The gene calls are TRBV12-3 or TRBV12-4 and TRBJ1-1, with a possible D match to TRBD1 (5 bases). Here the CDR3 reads CASRIDSSLNTEAFF. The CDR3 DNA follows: TGTGCCAGCAGGATTGACAGCAGCCTGAACACTGAAGCTTTCTTT.